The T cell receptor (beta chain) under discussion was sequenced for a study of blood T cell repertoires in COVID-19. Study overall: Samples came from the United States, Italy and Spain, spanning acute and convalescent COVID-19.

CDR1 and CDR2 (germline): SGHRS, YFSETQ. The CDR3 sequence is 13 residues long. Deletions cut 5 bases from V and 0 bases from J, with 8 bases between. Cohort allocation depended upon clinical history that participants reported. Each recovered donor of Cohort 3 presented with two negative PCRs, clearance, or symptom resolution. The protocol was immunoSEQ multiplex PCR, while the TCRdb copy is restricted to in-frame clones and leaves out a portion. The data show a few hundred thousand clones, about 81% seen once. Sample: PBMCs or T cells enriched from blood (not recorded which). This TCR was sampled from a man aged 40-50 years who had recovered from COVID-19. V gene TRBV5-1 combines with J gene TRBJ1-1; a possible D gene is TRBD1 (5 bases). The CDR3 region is CASSSGLNTEAFF. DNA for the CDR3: TGCGCCAGCAGTTCAGGGCTGAACACTGAAGCTTTCTTT.